This T cell receptor beta chain was retrieved from a study of OX40 agonist ivuxolimab in advanced cancers. For the study at large: Antecedent anti-PD-1, anti-PD-L1 or anti-CTLA-4 therapy was permissible, with approximately 44% having received some. There were three patients with partial responses, one having hepatocellular carcinoma and two cutaneous melanoma. Findings of the study overall: In a subset of nonresponders, normalized T-cell clonal expansion was also low.

Only in-frame clones appear in the TCRdb table, and some are missing; sequencing was by immunoSEQ multiplex PCR. This table has 5,000 to 6,500 clones, just under 70% appearing once. Germline CDR1 is SGHTA and CDR2 is FQGTGA. The CDR3 length is 13 residues. V dropped 2 bases and J dropped 9 bases, with 8 bases sitting between them. This clone occurred a few times. The antigen is undetermined. Individuals having autoimmune disease history or systemic immunosuppression were not enrolled. This sequence was found in an adult with an advanced solid tumor such as melanoma, head and neck, liver or kidney cancer. The chain has TRBV7-3 and TRBJ1-6; D gene unclear. This specimen consisted of CD4+ or CD8+ T cells sorted from blood, obtained in a trial of the OX40 agonist ivuxolimab. The CDR3: CASSLWSGSPLHF. The CDR3 coding sequence is TGTGCCAGCAGCTTATGGAGTGGTTCACCCCTCCACTTT.